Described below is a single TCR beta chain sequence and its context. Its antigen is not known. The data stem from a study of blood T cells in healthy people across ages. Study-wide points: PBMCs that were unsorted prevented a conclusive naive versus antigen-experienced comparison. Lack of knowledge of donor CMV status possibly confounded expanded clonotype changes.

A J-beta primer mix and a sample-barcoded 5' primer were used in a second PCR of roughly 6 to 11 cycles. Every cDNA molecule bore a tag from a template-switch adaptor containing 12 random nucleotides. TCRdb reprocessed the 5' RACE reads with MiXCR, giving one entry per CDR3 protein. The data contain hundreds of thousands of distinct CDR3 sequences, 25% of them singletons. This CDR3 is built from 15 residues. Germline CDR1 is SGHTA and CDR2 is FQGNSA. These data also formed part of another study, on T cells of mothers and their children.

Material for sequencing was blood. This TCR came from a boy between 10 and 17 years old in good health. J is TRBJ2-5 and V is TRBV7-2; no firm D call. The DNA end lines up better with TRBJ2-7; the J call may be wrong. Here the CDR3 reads CASSSTGGVSYEQYF. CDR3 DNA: TGTGCCAGCAGCTCAACCGGCGGTGTCTCCTACGAGCAGTACTTC.